This is a list of T cell receptor beta chains from one sample in a study of blood T cell repertoires in COVID-19. The protocol was immunoSEQ multiplex PCR, while the TCRdb copy is restricted to in-frame clones and leaves out a portion. The profile shows hundreds of thousands of clones, 70% to 90% of them singletons. Sequencing input: PBMCs or T cells enriched from blood (not recorded which). These receptors were taken from a woman aged 40 to 49 who had recovered from COVID-19. CDR3s include the opening cysteine and the closing phenylalanine or tryptophan. D genes are given only for firm matches. Rows may omit the clone size; those that give it use once, few, many or a size class.

size	V	J	D	CDR3	DNA
-	TRBV5-4	TRBJ2-2	-	CASSGGQNTGELFF	TGTGCCAGCAGCGGGGGACAGAACACCGGGGAGCTGTTTTTT
-	TRBV30	TRBJ1-5	-	CAWSGDNNQPQHF	TGTGCCTGGAGTGGGGACAACAATCAGCCCCAGCATTTT
once	TRBV9	TRBJ1-2	-	CASSVGPGVNYGYTF	TGTGCCAGCAGCGTAGGCCCAGGGGTAAACTATGGCTACACCTTC
-	TRBV6-2/TRBV6-3	TRBJ2-5	TRBD2	CASSYDSSGSETQYF	TGTGCCAGCAGTTACGACTCTAGCGGGAGTGAGACCCAGTACTTC
-	TRBV10-3	TRBJ1-1	-	CAIKTATLNTEAFF	TGTGCCATCAAGACAGCGACCTTGAACACTGAAGCTTTCTTT
-	TRBV19	TRBJ1-1	-	CASSIYGRPEAFF	TGTGCCAGTAGTATTTACGGGAGACCTGAAGCTTTCTTT
-	TRBV10-3	TRBJ1-1	-	CAISGGIPRPEAFF	TGTGCCATCAGTGGGGGCATCCCGAGGCCTGAAGCTTTCTTT
-	TRBV15	TRBJ1-1	-	CATSREGQGEAFF	TGTGCCACCAGCAGAGAGGGGCAGGGTGAAGCTTTCTTT
-	TRBV23-1	TRBJ2-7	-	CASSRSRDTCYEQYF	TGCGCCAGCAGTCGAAGCCGGGACACTTGTTACGAGCAGTACTTC
-	TRBV7-3	TRBJ2-1	-	CASSSYGQASYNEQFF	TGTGCCAGCAGCTCGTACGGACAAGCTTCCTACAATGAGCAGTTCTTC
-	TRBV5-1	TRBJ2-7	TRBD2	CASSPGLANYEQYF	TGCGCCAGCAGCCCGGGACTAGCGAACTACGAGCAGTACTTC
-	TRBV28	TRBJ1-5	-	CASSPPVGAGQPQHF	TGTGCCAGCAGTCCTCCCGTGGGCGCGGGTCAGCCCCAGCATTTT
once	TRBV14	TRBJ1-1	-	CASSQEVANTEAFF	TGTGCCAGCAGCCAAGAAGTGGCGAACACTGAAGCTTTCTTT
-	TRBV7-3	TRBJ2-3	TRBD2	CASSDWTSGRWDTQYF	TGTGCCAGCAGCGATTGGACTAGCGGGAGGTGGGATACGCAGTATTTT
-	TRBV19	TRBJ1-6	-	CASSIAGSGASPLHF	TGTGCCAGTAGTATAGCGGGATCCGGTGCCTCACCCCTCCACTTT
-	TRBV5-8	TRBJ2-1	TRBD2	CASSPGGVEQFF	TGTGCCAGCAGCCCCGGGGGGGTTGAGCAGTTCTTC
-	TRBV7-3	TRBJ2-3	-	CASSLRALNTDTQYF	TGTGCCAGCAGCTTAAGGGCTCTTAATACAGATACGCAGTATTTT
-	TRBV6-1	TRBJ1-1	-	CASSEAGPEAFF	TGTGCCAGCAGTGAGGCGGGTCCTGAAGCTTTCTTT
-	TRBV19	TRBJ1-6	TRBD1	CASSIGQGGAPLHF	TGTGCCAGTAGTATCGGACAGGGGGGAGCACCCCTCCACTTT
-	TRBV3-1/TRBV3-2	TRBJ2-2	-	CASSLGAGITGELFF	TGTGCCAGCAGCCTGGGTGCGGGAATCACCGGGGAGCTGTTTTTT
few	TRBV28	TRBJ1-2	-	CASSFGQHYGYTF	TGTGCCAGCAGTTTCGGACAGCACTATGGCTACACCTTC
-	TRBV28	TRBJ2-7	TRBD2	CASTDQSGRASYEQYF	TGTGCCAGCACCGACCAGAGCGGGAGGGCCTCCTACGAGCAGTACTTC
-	TRBV27	TRBJ1-4	-	CASSLSQRGSGEKLFF	TGTGCCAGCAGTTTAAGTCAACGTGGGTCGGGTGAAAAACTGTTTTTT
-	TRBV11-2	TRBJ2-2	TRBD2	CASSRRRTSDTTGGELFF	TGTGCCAGCAGCAGAAGAAGGACTAGCGATACAACGGGCGGGGAGCTGTTTTTT
-	TRBV7-2	TRBJ2-7	-	CASSLSRAHEQYF	TGTGCCAGCAGCTTATCCAGGGCCCACGAGCAGTACTTC
-	TRBV18	TRBJ1-5	TRBD1	CASSQQGSGQPQHF	TGTGCCAGCTCCCAACAGGGGTCGGGCCAGCCCCAGCATTTT
-	TRBV3-1/TRBV3-2	TRBJ2-7	-	CASSQGGQASYEQYF	TGTGCCAGCAGCCAAGGAGGGCAGGCCTCCTACGAGCAGTACTTC
-	TRBV6-5	TRBJ1-2	-	CASSYRGANYGYTF	TGTGCCAGCAGTTACAGGGGTGCTAACTATGGCTACACCTTC
-	TRBV5-1	TRBJ2-6	-	CASSLVSSGANVLTF	TGCGCCAGCAGCTTGGTTTCTTCTGGGGCCAACGTCCTGACTTTC
-	TRBV24-1	TRBJ1-1	-	CATRGGNTEAFF	TGTGCCACCAGGGGAGGGAACACTGAAGCTTTCTTT
-	TRBV10-3	TRBJ2-1	TRBD2	CAISDSGRDAGVNEQFF	TGTGCCATCAGTGACTCGGGGAGAGATGCGGGAGTTAACGAGCAGTTCTTC
-	TRBV6-2/TRBV6-3	TRBJ2-3	TRBD1	CASSATPGTGGTDTQYF	TGTGCCAGCAGTGCCACTCCCGGGACAGGGGGCACAGATACGCAGTATTTT
-	TRBV7-6	TRBJ1-1	-	CASSLTRNTEAFF	TGTGCCAGCAGCTTAACGAGAAACACTGAAGCTTTCTTT
-	TRBV28	TRBJ2-3	-	CASRSRGGTDTQYF	TGTGCCAGCAGGAGTCGGGGTGGCACAGATACGCAGTATTTT
-	TRBV3-1/TRBV3-2	TRBJ1-2	-	CASSQRQSNYGYTF	TGTGCCAGCAGCCAAAGACAGTCTAACTATGGCTACACCTTC
-	TRBV30	TRBJ1-1	-	CAWNLVGVGAFF	TGTGCCTGGAATTTGGTAGGGGTTGGGGCTTTCTTT
-	TRBV13	TRBJ1-5	TRBD1	CASSEGQGFPQHF	TGTGCCAGCAGCGAAGGACAGGGGTTTCCCCAGCATTTT
-	TRBV5-8	TRBJ1-2	-	CASSLDLGVTANYGYTF	TGTGCCAGCAGCTTGGATTTAGGGGTTACGGCTAACTATGGCTACACCTTC
-	TRBV7-8	TRBJ1-2	TRBD1	CASTVQGSYGYTF	TGTGCCAGCACCGTACAGGGGAGCTATGGCTACACCTTC
-	TRBV2	TRBJ1-4	-	CASLMTGLANEKLFF	TGTGCCAGCCTTATGACGGGTTTGGCTAATGAAAAACTGTTTTTT
-	TRBV28	TRBJ1-5	-	CASSLWGGGNQPQHF	TGTGCCAGCAGTTTATGGGGGGGTGGCAATCAGCCCCAGCATTTT
-	TRBV19	TRBJ1-1	TRBD1	CASSIRGARTEAFF	TGTGCCAGTAGTATCAGGGGGGCGAGGACTGAAGCTTTCTTT
-	TRBV10-3	TRBJ2-6	TRBD2	CAINSGGSSGANVLTF	TGTGCCATCAATTCGGGAGGTAGCTCTGGGGCCAACGTCCTGACTTTC
-	TRBV30	TRBJ2-1	TRBD2	CAGPIAGGPHNEQFF	TGTGCCGGACCCATAGCGGGAGGGCCTCACAATGAGCAGTTCTTC
-	TRBV11-2	TRBJ2-4	-	CASRPQGAKNIQYF	TGTGCCAGCAGGCCGCAGGGAGCCAAAAACATTCAGTACTTC
-	TRBV4-3	TRBJ2-2	-	CASSQEEGPGELFF	TGCGCCAGCAGCCAAGAGGAGGGTCCCGGGGAGCTGTTTTTT
-	TRBV2	TRBJ1-1	TRBD1	CASSPGQMNTEAFF	TGTGCCAGCAGTCCGGGACAGATGAACACTGAAGCTTTCTTT
-	TRBV4-2	TRBJ2-7	-	CASSQDRQDYEQYF	TGTGCCAGCAGCCAAGATAGGCAGGACTACGAGCAGTACTTC
once	TRBV28	TRBJ1-1	-	CASSSTSSNTEAFF	TGTGCCAGCAGCTCCACGAGCTCGAACACTGAAGCTTTCTTT
-	TRBV15	TRBJ1-2	-	CATSRENPGLASNYGYTF	TGTGCCACCAGCAGAGAGAACCCGGGACTAGCCTCTAACTATGGCTACACCTTC
-	TRBV4-3	TRBJ1-2	-	CASSQANYGYTF	TGCGCCAGCAGCCAAGCTAATTATGGCTACACCTTC
-	TRBV10-3	TRBJ2-3	-	CAISGSAGITDTQYF	TGTGCCATCAGTGGGTCGGCAGGGATCACAGATACGCAGTATTTT
-	TRBV29-1	TRBJ2-7	TRBD1	CSARGPYEQYF	TGCAGCGCGAGGGGGCCCTACGAGCAGTACTTC